The 8 T cell receptor beta chains below all came from one sample that was sequenced in a study of CD8+ T cells in alopecia areata. Treatment: oral pan-JAK inhibitor, 5-10 mg twice daily. Reverse transcription of extracted RNA yielded cDNA, which provided the sequencing template. Measured with immunoSEQ multiplex PCR; TCRdb has only the in-frame clones, and not every one. The sample has under 150,000 clones; about 50% are singletons. Sequencing was performed on CD4+ T cells sorted from blood, taken at week 4, from a patient treated with tofacitinib. Receptors originate from a human donor with alopecia areata.

The chain employs TRBV6-5 and TRBJ1-2, with D uncertain. Trimming took 8 bases from V and 7 from J, leaving 20 bases between them. The CDR3 has 14 residues. The germline CDR1 and CDR2 sequences are MNHEY and SVGAGI. CDR3 sequence: CASVQTRAQGGYTF. In DNA, the CDR3 is TGTGCCAGCGTCCAGACAAGGGCTCAAGGTGGCTACACCTTC.

The chain links TRBV4-1 to TRBJ2-5, with D perhaps matching TRBD2 (5 bases). Germline V lookup: CDR1 MGHRA, CDR2 YSYEKL. V lost 4 bases and J 5 bases, leaving 11 bases between the germline ends. The CDR3 spans 13 residues. This CDR3 reads CASSRLEVETQYF. The CDR3 DNA sequence: TGCGCCAGCAGCCGTCTGGAGGTGGAGACCCAGTACTTC.

This clone is a singleton in its sample. V gene TRBV30 combines with J gene TRBJ1-5, with D possibly TRBD1 on 6 matching bases. The CDR3 length is 13 residues. Germline V gene lookup returns CDR1 GTSNPN and CDR2 SVGIG (reference sequence). V dropped 1 base and J dropped 5 bases, with 9 bases sitting between them. CDR3 amino acids: CAWSGGQDQPQHF. The CDR3 DNA sequence: TGTGCCTGGAGTGGGGGGCAGGATCAGCCCCAGCATTTT. The whole variable domain, remainder taken from reference TRBV30 and TRBJ1-5, is SQTIHQWPATLVQPVGSPLSLECTVEGTSNPNLYWYRQAAGRGLQLLFYSVGIGQISSEVPQNLSASRPQDRQFILSSKKLLLSDSGFYLCAWSGGQDQPQHFGDGTRLSIL.

The chain uses TRBV15 and TRBJ2-1, with 11 bases identical to TRBD2. The J segment lost 6 bases and the V segment lost 0 bases, leaving 7 bases of the junction unmatched. CDR1 and CDR2 (germline): LNHNV, YYDKDF (reference sequence). The CDR3 has 17 amino acids. The DNA of the CDR3 is TGTGCCACCAGCAGAGACTCCGGGACTAGCGGTTTCAATGAGCAGTTCTTC. Translated: CATSRDSGTSGFNEQFF.

The rearrangement links TRBV6-5 to TRBJ2-2; D is ambiguous. Germline CDR1 and CDR2: MNHEY and SVGAGI. The CDR3 sequence is 12 residues long. Trimming stripped 5 bases from V and 3 bases from J, with 4 bases between. The DNA for the CDR3 is TGTGCCAGCAGTGACTACACCGGGGAGCTGTTTTTT. Translated, it gives CASSDYTGELFF.

This clone was picked up a small number of times. The V call is TRBV19, the J call TRBJ1-5; D may be TRBD1 (6 bases). The CDR3 has 15 residues. With 3 bases removed from V and 6 bases from J, the gap between germline ends came to 15 bases. Germline lookup yields CDR1 LNHDA and CDR2 SQIVND (reference sequence). The CDR3 region is CASSIGGHVIQPQHF. The DNA of the CDR3 is TGTGCCAGTAGTATTGGGGGACACGTTATTCAGCCCCAGCATTTT. Supplemented by reference TRBV19 and TRBJ1-5, the full variable domain reads DGGITQSPKYLFRKEGQNVTLSCEQNLNHDAMYWYRQDPGQGLRLIYYSQIVNDFQKGDIAEGYSVSREKKESFPLTVTSAQKNPTAFYLCASSIGGHVIQPQHFGDGTRLSIL.

A note on this clone: This CDR3 is also generated by other DNA sequences in the sample. This chain connects TRBV30 to TRBJ1-5; D unresolved. The germline gives CDR1 GTSNPN, CDR2 SVGIG (reference sequence). The CDR3 sequence is 11 residues long. Trimming stripped 3 bases from V and 4 bases from J, with 4 bases between. CDR3 coding DNA: TGTGCCTGGAGGGGGAATCAGCCCCAGCATTTT. It yields the protein CAWRGNQPQHF.

This sequence joins TRBV9 and TRBJ2-7; 9 bases line up with TRBD1. The CDR3 is 14 residues long. Unmatched junction bases numbered 0, after V lost 0 bases and J lost 2 bases. Germline CDR1 SGDLS, CDR2 YYNGEE. CDR3 coding DNA: TGTGCCAGCAGCGTAGGACAGGGGGCCTACGAGCAGTACTTC. Encoded protein: CASSVGQGAYEQYF.